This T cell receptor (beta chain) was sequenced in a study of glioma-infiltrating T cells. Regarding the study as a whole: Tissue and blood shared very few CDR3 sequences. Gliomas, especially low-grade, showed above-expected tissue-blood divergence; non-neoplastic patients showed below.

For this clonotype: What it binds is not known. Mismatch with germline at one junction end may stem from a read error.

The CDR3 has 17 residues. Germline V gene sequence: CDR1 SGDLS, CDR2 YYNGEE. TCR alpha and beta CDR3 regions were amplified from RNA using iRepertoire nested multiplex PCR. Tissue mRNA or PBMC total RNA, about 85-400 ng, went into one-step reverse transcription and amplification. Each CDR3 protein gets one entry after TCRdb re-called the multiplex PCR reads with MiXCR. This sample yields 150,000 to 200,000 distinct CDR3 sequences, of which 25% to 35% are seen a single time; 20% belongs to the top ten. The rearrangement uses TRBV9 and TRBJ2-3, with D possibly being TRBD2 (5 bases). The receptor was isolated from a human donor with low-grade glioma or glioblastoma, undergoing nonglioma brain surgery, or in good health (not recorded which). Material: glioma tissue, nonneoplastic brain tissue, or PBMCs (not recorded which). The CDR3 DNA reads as TGTGCCAGCAGCGGGGCCCAACTAGGACCTAGCACAGTTACGCAGTATTTT. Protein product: CASSGAQLGPSTVTQYF.